The T cell receptor beta chain described here comes from a study of cytomegalovirus exposure and HLA in healthy donors (dated by TCRdb to 2016 to 2017). At the level of the whole study: An earlier analysis of roughly 500 of the donors reported 250 to 350 Gb of sequence data and some 120 million unique TCR beta sequences from about 200 million T cells. Every repertoire in the discovery cohort had been generated on one and the same sequencing platform. A later genetic analysis took genome-wide SNP genotypes for about 55% of the 666 donors and used that subset as a discovery cohort. Donor age, sex, ethnicity and CMV serostatus were collected together with the repertoire data. The study aimed to test whether cataloging public T cell receptors could reveal signatures of past pathogen exposure. Across under 500 genotyped donors of the cohort, an average of about 200,000 unique TCR beta nucleotide sequences per donor were sequenced, and 15% to 20% of those sequences were non-productive. A later analysis re-analyzed previously published TCR beta repertoires from approximately 670 donors and added high-resolution HLA genotyping to study TCR occurrence patterns. High-throughput TCR immunosequencing, statistical association of individual TCRs with disease status, and machine learning were combined to predict cytomegalovirus infection status. Four to six DR-DQ haplotypes were handled as single units for association and clustering, since linkage in the cohort was strong. Rather than using new phenotypic data, the later analysis identified candidate immune exposures from TCR beta sequences and from how often those sequences occurred across donors. Both class I and class II loci were covered by HLA typing, at four-digit resolution. In addition to the first cohort of around 670 subjects, a separate validation cohort of 100 to 150 different subjects was used. The study profiled the T cell repertoires of around 700 subjects by immunosequencing and related them to cytomegalovirus serostatus. The genetic ancestry cluster associated with self-reported Caucasian donors included around four fifths of the 300 to 450 genotyped donors. To decide whether each TCR beta V gene segment behaved as functional or pseudogenic, an earlier analysis of some 600 of the donors relied on high-throughput TCR beta sequencing. Roughly 320 gigabases of sequencing data and roughly 80 million unique TCR sequences made up an early release that covered approximately 700 HLA-typed donors. The number of donors typed differed by locus, with 629-630 for A, B, C, DRB1 and DQB1, approximately 500 for DQA1, some 570 for DPA1, and 450 to 480 for DPB1. Findings and caveats that apply to the study as a whole: Assigning TCR associations to individual alleles was difficult when HLA alleles, especially DR and DQ, strongly co-occurred. A later genetic analysis reported fewer N-insertions in productive TCRs among donors in an Asian-associated ancestry cluster than the roughly 620-donor mean. In vitro tests confirmed that a few of the cytomegalovirus-associated TCR beta chains recognize cytomegalovirus antigens. In a later analysis, HLA-associated TCR beta chains were found to be more clonally expanded and to have lower generation probabilities than equally common non-associated chains. The 87-base-pair reads could not distinguish some IMGT-functional V segments, including TRBV6-2 and TRBV6-3, so those segments were excluded. In a later analysis, most CMV-associated TCR beta chains were found to appear HLA-restricted, with HLA associations seemingly driven largely by CMV exposure. According to a later analysis, parvovirus B19, influenza, CMV and Epstein-Barr virus appeared linked to several top co-occurrence clusters. Correlated functional status among segregating V segments might reflect linkage disequilibrium, but an unknown experimental factor could not be ruled out. In a later analysis, the rate of TCR association differed among HLA loci, with DRB1 alleles having the most associated TCRs and HLA-C alleles having the fewest. Most TCR sequences were observed very rarely across donors, whereas some public TCRs were present in many individuals. Broadly in line with IMGT annotations, most TCR beta V segments showed up in productive rearrangements about 87% or about 30% of the time in an earlier analysis of about 500 of the donors. An association between a missense DCLRE1C variant and V-gene and J-gene trimming of TCR beta chains was found in a later genetic analysis and replicated in an independent cohort. The study listed approximately 150 TCR beta chains as associated with cytomegalovirus. A further reported finding was that TCR beta sequences accurately predicted the HLA-A and HLA-B alleles for most subjects in the first cohort. Sequencing depth was assumed to be roughly uniform across donors in the presence/absence analyses, though that assumption may not hold. In both the original and validation cohorts, the classifier was reported to diagnose cytomegalovirus status with high specificity and sensitivity. In a later analysis, over 15,000 TCR beta sequences were associated with specific HLA alleles at a false discovery rate of 0.05. The cohort was sequenced for TCR beta chains only, and without alpha or paired-chain data the features that could be detected were limited. The authors suggested that the approach could potentially be generalized to other disease states and immunological phenotypes. The sequencing pipeline was judged likely to have produced a cluster of highly shared sequence variants as a technical artifact. Because HLA typing was missing for some donors at each locus, association tests included only the typed subset. Because counts were too low, about 15 rarely observed V segments, including chromosome 9 orphons, were left out of the earlier analysis of 500 to 650 of the donors. Immune exposure information for the cohort was limited to CMV serostatus.

Cut back by 4 bases and 0 bases, the V and J ends lie 8 bases apart. From the cysteine up to the phenylalanine, the CDR3 has a length of 15 residues. Just the 45-base CDR3 DNA is kept, in frame starting at base 1. With respect to this clone: Its antigen is not yet known. No clone much larger than this one lies a single base away; base qualities are absent.

Library generation was performed with the immunoSEQ multiplex PCR assay. The multiplex PCR relied on a mix of 60 forward primers for TCR Vbeta segments and 13 reverse primers for TCR Jbeta segments. Amplification of the CDR3 region of rearranged TCR beta genes was performed with a multiplex PCR assay on genomic DNA. On the Illumina HiSeq System, the amplified TCR beta libraries were sequenced as 87-base-pair reads. The source study handled its data this way. A later analysis tallied around 87 million unique TCR beta chains across the 666 repertoires, and roughly 11 million of those chains were shared by two or more donors. Raw reads were error-corrected and collapsed into unique sequences by a nearest-neighbor algorithm in which closely related sequences were merged to remove PCR and sequencing errors. CDR3 sequences were aligned to IMGT reference sequences to assign V, D and J gene segments. For a sequence to be retained, a match of at least six nucleotides to both a V gene segment and a J gene segment was required. A rearrangement counted as productive if the CDR3 had no stop codons and remained in frame with V and J, and every other rearrangement counted as non-productive. CDR3 was defined by IMGT convention, running from the second conserved V-encoded cysteine to the conserved J-encoded phenylalanine. The earlier analysis of 550 to 650 of the donors excluded any sequence lacking an unambiguous match to a single V gene segment. An earlier analysis of 450 to 650 of the donors called V segments functional above 56.7% productive rearrangements and segregating when the between-donor standard deviation exceeded 5%. A statistical classification framework was built to diagnose cytomegalovirus status from the catalog of TCR beta chain sequences. A later analysis assigned V and J genes by comparing TCR nucleotide sequences with IMGT/GENE-DB human TR gene sequences. Using the TCRdist pipeline, a later analysis assigned CDR3 sequences along with most-parsimonious VDJ recombination scenarios. In a later analysis, each TCR beta chain was defined by its CDR3 amino acid sequence together with its V-gene family, and reads without a unique V-gene family were excluded. In a later analysis, some 600 highly shared, low-generation-probability nucleotide sequences were removed to address suspected cross-contamination and a sequencing artifact. In a later analysis, a clonal expansion index was calculated for each public chain from normalized within-repertoire ranks of inferred template counts. A later analysis computed generation probabilities with a VDJ recombination model fitted to out-of-frame rearrangements, and checked the results against IGoR. In a later analysis, hypergeometric tests were used to score TCR-TCR, TCR-HLA and TCR-CMV co-occurrence, with a repertoire-size bias correction applied to TCR pairs. In a later analysis, false discovery rates were estimated by permuting HLA or CMV assignments 20 times. In a later analysis, co-occurring TCRs were grouped using DBSCAN, with TCRdist sequence similarity added in when clustering inside HLA-allele-positive subsets. Co-occurrence clustering excluded repertoires with fewer than 30,000 or more than 120,000 public chains, plus five with anomalous nucleotide sharing. TCRdb carries this immuneACCESS record with in-frame sequences only. Its versions omit some clonotypes, under half of them owing to an unresolved V gene in the studies checked, with the rest unexplained. That table gives V, J and clone size, and the DNA gave D and trimming. This sample comprises 140,000 to 150,000 clones, 75% to 85% of them detected only once. The top ten hold about 5% of the sample.

The cohort consisted of 666 healthy bone marrow donors. At the time of sampling, every cohort member was nominally healthy, though immune exposures that went unrecorded were likely present. The donor tested CMV seronegative, placing the donor among the 350 or so seronegative members of the cohort. Each donor provided a peripheral blood sample, and peripheral blood mononuclear cells were used for TCR beta sequencing. Genomic DNA extraction from the blood cell samples was performed with the Qiagen DNeasy Blood Extraction Kit. The TCR originated in a man in his forties in good health and CMV-seronegative. This chain joins TRBV5-3 to TRBJ2-6; the D gene cannot be resolved reliably. TRBV5-3 is treated as an ORF (open reading frame) with a function not yet certain. The sample was PBMCs. The sequence in DNA is TGTGCCAGAAGCCTTGCCTACTCTGGGGCCAACGTCCTGACTTTC. Translation gives CARSLAYSGANVLTF.